This T cell receptor beta chain is from a study of spatial heterogeneity in lung cancer. The study's findings and limits: Tumor mutation counts were tracked by expanded intratumoral alpha and beta TCR counts.

Regarding time point: sample taken at primary tumor resection. The germline V gene has CDR1 DFQATT and CDR2 SNEGSKA (reference sequence). The CDR3 spans 15 residues. Trimming took 3 bases from V and 0 from J, leaving 11 bases between them. TCR cDNA molecules were tagged individually, and each one carried a unique molecular identifier. TCRdb ran MiXCR on the 5' RACE reads and lists one entry per CDR3 protein. Of around 10,000 distinct CDR3 sequences in the sample, roughly 5.5% are singletons; the top ten hold over 20%. With respect to this clonotype: Antigen unknown.

This chain uses TRBV20-1 with TRBJ1-4, with D maybe TRBD1 (6 bases). Sequences were derived from lung tumor tissue, sampled at surgery. The TCR originated in a female donor with early-stage non-small cell lung cancer. This CDR3 is CSARDSDSTNEKLFF. CDR3 sequence (DNA): TGCAGTGCTAGGGACAGCGACTCAACTAATGAAAAACTGTTTTTT.